This T cell receptor beta chain appears in the sequencing data of a study of blood T cell repertoires in COVID-19. The repertoire was sequenced with immunoSEQ multiplex PCR; TCRdb's copy has only in-frame clones and lacks some. The sample comprises hundreds of thousands of clones, about 90% of which are singletons, and around 3% rests with the top ten. Participant age was roughly 18 to 90 years, and participants resided in fewer than 25 US areas. The study assigned cohorts using participant-reported clinical history. Symptom resolution, clearance, or two negative PCRs marked donors in Cohort 3 as recovered. Trimming at V came to 10 bases and at J to 0 bases, leaving 9 bases not matched to a gene. Germline V gene sequence: CDR1 ENHRY, CDR2 SYGVKD. The CDR3 is made up of 16 amino acids.

Sequenced input: PBMCs or T cells enriched from blood (not recorded which). This clonotype was obtained from a woman in her thirties who had recovered from COVID-19. The J gene is TRBJ2-1, the V gene TRBV10-3; 10 nucleotides agree with TRBD1. The CDR3 sequence is CATTKTGGNSYNEQFF. DNA for the CDR3: TGTGCCACCACAAAGACAGGGGGCAACTCCTACAATGAGCAGTTCTTC.